Following are 6 T cell receptor beta chains from one sample sequenced in a study of T cells in Graves' hyperthyroidism and ophthalmopathy. Template material for amplifying TCR beta CDR3 regions consisted of RNA transcripts. The TCR CDR3 was amplified in a first-round RT-PCR using the HTBI primer set. TCRdb reanalysed the multiplex PCR reads using MiXCR and keeps one entry per CDR3 protein. The sample holds hundreds of thousands of distinct CDR3 sequences; 45% are singletons and the top ten take under 8.5%. The sample was peripheral blood or thyroid tissue (not recorded which). These receptors all come from an adult man with Graves' disease, either hyperthyroidism or ophthalmopathy (not recorded which).

This clonotype showed up just a few times. This sequence joins TRBV15 and TRBJ1-5, with TRBD1 as a possible D gene (5 bases). CDR1 and CDR2 (germline): LNHNV, YYDKDF (reference sequence). The CDR3 consists of 19 residues. The ends were cut back, 0 bases at V and 0 bases at J, with 18 bases in the middle. CDR3 in amino acids: CATSRDLDRDPNSNQPQHF. DNA for the CDR3: TGTGCCACCAGCAGAGATCTTGATAGGGACCCCAATAGCAATCAGCCCCAGCATTTT.

The genes are TRBV7-2 and TRBJ2-5, with 10 nucleotides matching TRBD2. After removal of 4 bases from V and 2 bases from J, the junction contained 4 bases not matched to a gene. Germline loops: CDR1 SGHTA, CDR2 FQGNSA. This CDR3 is built from 15 residues. The CDR3 sequence: CASSSELAGQETQYF. The CDR3 DNA follows: TGTGCCAGCAGCTCAGAACTAGCGGGGCAAGAGACCCAGTACTTC.

This clonotype came up a few times. J is TRBJ1-1 and V is TRBV24-1; D is ambiguous. With 3 bases removed from V and 13 bases from J, the gap between germline ends came to 8 bases. Per germline, CDR1 KGHDR and CDR2 SFDVKD. The CDR3 runs to 10 residues. The CDR3 sequence is CATSDGKDFF. The CDR3 bases are TGTGCCACCAGTGATGGGAAAGATTTCTTT.

This clonotype was detected only a few times. V and J are TRBV5-1 and TRBJ1-5; no definite D call. Germline values: CDR1 SGHRS, CDR2 YFSETQ. With 0 bases removed from V and 7 bases from J, the gap between germline ends came to 11 bases. This CDR3 region has 14 residues. CDR3 sequence reads: CASSLGQPGQPQHF. In DNA form, the CDR3 reads TGCGCCAGCAGCTTGGGTCAGCCCGGCCAGCCCCAGCATTTT.

There are a few counts of this clonotype. The J gene is TRBJ2-7, the V gene TRBV7-9; a weak D match, TRBD2 (6 bases). V was cut by 3 bases and J by 3 bases, with 12 bases left in between. Germline values: CDR1 SEHNR, CDR2 FQNEAQ (reference sequence). The CDR3 loop spans 14 amino acids. CDR3 amino acids: CASSFSGLVYEQYF. CDR3 in DNA: TGTGCCAGCAGCTTCTCGGGACTCGTCTACGAGCAGTACTTC.

About this clonotype: A junction boundary mismatches the germline segment, possibly from a read error. Here the CDR3 DNA reads TGCGCCAGCAGCAAACCCACCTCCTACGAGCAGTACTTC. Protein sequence: CASSKPTSYEQYF. The V call is TRBV6-6, the J call TRBJ2-7; D uncertain. Looked up from germline, CDR1 is MNHNY and CDR2 is SVGAGI (reference sequence). There are 13 residues in the CDR3.